The 7 T cell receptor beta chains given below trace back to one sample, sequenced in a study of CD8 T cells in ankylosing spondylitis. TCRdb passed the 5' RACE reads through MiXCR, listing each CDR3 protein once. The repertoire consists of about 69,000 distinct CDR3 sequences, with about 5.2% occurring once and the leading ten covering 2.2%. The sequencing input was blood, either unsorted or a sorted T cell fraction (not recorded which). These TCRs come from a male donor with ankylosing spondylitis or in good health (not recorded which).

This clonotype was observed many times. The chain carries TRBV7-2 and TRBJ1-1, with a weak D call TRBD1 (5 bases). Trimming pared 7 bases from V and 0 bases from J, leaving 15 bases between. In germline, CDR1 is SGHTA, CDR2 FQGNSA. This CDR3 spans 15 amino acids. The CDR3 DNA reads as TGTGCCAGCACACGCCAGGGAGGGGTGAACACTGAAGCTTTCTTT. It is translated as CASTRQGGVNTEAFF.

The sample holds many counts of this clonotype. The chain employs TRBV15 and TRBJ1-5; D call uncertain. The CDR3 consists of 14 residues. Trimming removed 4 bases at V and 0 bases at J, with 7 bases between. CDR1 is LNHNV, CDR2 YYDKDF, per germline (reference sequence). In nucleotides, the CDR3 is TGTGCCACCAGCACAATAGATAGCAATCAGCCCCAGCATTTT. It codes for CATSTIDSNQPQHF.

There are many counts of this clonotype. The gene calls are TRBV20-1 and TRBJ2-7; D is undetermined. V shed 1 base and J shed 0 bases, with 7 bases lying between them. CDR1 DFQATT and CDR2 SNEGSKA come from the germline V gene (reference sequence). The CDR3 is 13 amino acids. The CDR3 reads CSARVPDSYEQYF. In DNA form, the CDR3 reads TGCAGTGCTAGAGTCCCCGACTCCTACGAGCAGTACTTC.

At least ten counts were recorded for this clonotype. V is TRBV3-1 and J is TRBJ2-7, with 8 bases lining up with TRBD1. The CDR3 loop spans 18 amino acids. V gave up 4 bases and J gave up 3 bases; unmatched junction bases: 17. Looked up from germline, CDR1 is LGHDT and CDR2 is YNNKEL (reference sequence). The DNA for the CDR3 is TGTGCCAGCAGCCCCTTCCGTGGGTTCGACAGGGGATTCTACGAGCAGTACTTC. It translates to CASSPFRGFDRGFYEQYF.

Many counts were recorded for this clonotype. This rearrangement joins TRBV11-2 to TRBJ1-2; D gene ambiguous. Per germline, CDR1 SGHAT and CDR2 FQNNGV. The CDR3 length is 14 residues. The ends were cut back, 1 base at V and 6 bases at J, with 12 bases in the middle. CDR3 in amino acids: CASSLGPEEDGYTF. The CDR3 nucleotides are TGTGCCAGCAGCTTAGGTCCGGAAGAGGATGGCTACACCTTC.

This clonotype was seen many times. V is TRBV7-8 and J is TRBJ2-7; TRBD2 matches 16 bases. V lost 5 bases and J lost 9; bases outside the gene matches: 10. This CDR3 has 16 residues. CDR1 is SGHVS and CDR2 is FQNEAQ in the germline V gene. Here the CDR3 DNA reads TGTGCCAGCAGCCCAACGGGACTAGCGGGGGGGCTAGGGCAGTACTTC. This translates into CASSPTGLAGGLGQYF. Drawing the rest from reference TRBV7-8 and TRBJ2-7, the complete variable domain is GAGVSQSPRYKVAKRGQDVALRCDPISGHVSLFWYQQALGQGPEFLTYFQNEAQLDKSGLPSDRFFAERPEGSVSTLKIQRTQQEDSAVYLCASSPTGLAGGLGQYFGPGTRLTVT.

Many counts were recorded for this clonotype. The chain couples TRBV12-3 or TRBV12-4 to TRBJ1-1; D possibly corresponds to TRBD1 (6 bases). Between the trimmed V and J ends, which lost 1 base and 6 bases, there was a span of 9 bases. The CDR3 loop spans 13 amino acids. Written as DNA, the CDR3 is TGTGCCAGCAGTTTAGAGGCAGGGGCTGAAGCTTTCTTT. It yields the protein CASSLEAGAEAFF.